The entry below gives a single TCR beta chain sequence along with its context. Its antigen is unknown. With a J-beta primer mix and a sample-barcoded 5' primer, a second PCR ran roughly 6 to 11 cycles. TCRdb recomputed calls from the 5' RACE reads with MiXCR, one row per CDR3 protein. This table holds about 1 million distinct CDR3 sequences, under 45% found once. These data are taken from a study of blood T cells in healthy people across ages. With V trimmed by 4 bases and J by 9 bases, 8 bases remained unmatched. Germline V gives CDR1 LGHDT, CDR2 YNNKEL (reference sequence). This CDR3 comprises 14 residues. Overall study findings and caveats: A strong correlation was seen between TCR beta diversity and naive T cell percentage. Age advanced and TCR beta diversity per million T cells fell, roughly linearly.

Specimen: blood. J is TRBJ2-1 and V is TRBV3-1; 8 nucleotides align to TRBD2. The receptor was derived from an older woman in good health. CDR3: CASSPGLAPSEQFF. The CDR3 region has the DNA TGTGCCAGCAGCCCCGGACTAGCTCCCAGTGAGCAGTTCTTC.